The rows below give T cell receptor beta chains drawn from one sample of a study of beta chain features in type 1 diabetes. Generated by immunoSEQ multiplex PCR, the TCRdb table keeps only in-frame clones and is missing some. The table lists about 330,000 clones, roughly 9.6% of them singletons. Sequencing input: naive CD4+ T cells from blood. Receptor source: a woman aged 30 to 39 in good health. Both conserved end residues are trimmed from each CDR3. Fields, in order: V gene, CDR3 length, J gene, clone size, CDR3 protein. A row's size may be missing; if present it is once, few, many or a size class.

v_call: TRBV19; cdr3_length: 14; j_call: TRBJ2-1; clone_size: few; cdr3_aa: ASRYETASSYNEQF
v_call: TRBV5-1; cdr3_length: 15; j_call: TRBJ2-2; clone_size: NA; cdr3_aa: ASSSLSQGANTGELF
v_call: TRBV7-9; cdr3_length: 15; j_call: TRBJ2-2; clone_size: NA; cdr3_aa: ASSFASLVLDTGELF
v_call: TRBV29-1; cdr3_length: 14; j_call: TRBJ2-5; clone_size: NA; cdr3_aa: SVEATSGRRGETQY
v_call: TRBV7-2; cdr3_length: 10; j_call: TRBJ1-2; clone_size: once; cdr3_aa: ASSLFRDGYT
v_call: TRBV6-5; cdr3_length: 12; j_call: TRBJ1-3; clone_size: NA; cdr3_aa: ASRAGTSGNTIY
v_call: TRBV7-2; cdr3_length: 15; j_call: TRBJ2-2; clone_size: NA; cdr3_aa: ASSLGAGTSAPGELF
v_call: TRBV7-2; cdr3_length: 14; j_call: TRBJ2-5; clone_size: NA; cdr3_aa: ASSLGGQGVQETQY
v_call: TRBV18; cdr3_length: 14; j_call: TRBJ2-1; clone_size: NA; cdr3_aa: ASSPLATGDYNEQF
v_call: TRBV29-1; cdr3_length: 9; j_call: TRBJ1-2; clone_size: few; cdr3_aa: SGQGNYGYT
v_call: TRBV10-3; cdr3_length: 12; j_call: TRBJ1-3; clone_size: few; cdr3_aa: AISGDIASLTIY
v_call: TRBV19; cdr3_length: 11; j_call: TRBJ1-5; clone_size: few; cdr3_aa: ASTTDSNQPQH
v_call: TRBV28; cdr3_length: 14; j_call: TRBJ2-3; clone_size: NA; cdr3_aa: ASSLFGQGITDTQY
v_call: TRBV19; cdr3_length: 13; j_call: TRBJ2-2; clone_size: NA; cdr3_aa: ASSSTTGLTGELF
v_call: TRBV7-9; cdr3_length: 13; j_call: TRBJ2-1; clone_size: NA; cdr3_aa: ASRRGQGFYNEQF
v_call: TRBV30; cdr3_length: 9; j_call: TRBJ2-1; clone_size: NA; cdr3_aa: AWSVYKEQF
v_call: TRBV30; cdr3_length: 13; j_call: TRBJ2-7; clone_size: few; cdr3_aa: AWSVRGHFTYEQY
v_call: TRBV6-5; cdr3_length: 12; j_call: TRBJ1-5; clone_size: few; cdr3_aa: ATHRVGEDQPQH
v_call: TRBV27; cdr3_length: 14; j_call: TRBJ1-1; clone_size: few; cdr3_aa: ASSRLRDRQNTEAF
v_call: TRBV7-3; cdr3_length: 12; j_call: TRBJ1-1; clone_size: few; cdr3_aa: ASSAQGGDTEAF